The rows below give T cell receptor beta chains drawn from one sample of a study of Ad26.COV2.S vaccination and SARS-CoV-2 variants. Some clones are missing from TCRdb's copy, which holds only in-frame ones; the method was immunoSEQ multiplex PCR. The sample records around 400,000 clones, roughly 80% being singletons. Sequencing was performed on peripheral blood, taken in a trial of Ad26.COV2.S vaccine versus placebo. The receptors stem from a person aged 18-60 years who received the Ad26.COV2.S COVID-19 vaccine or a placebo. CDR3s include the opening cysteine and the closing phenylalanine or tryptophan. The D gene is left open where the match is weak. Size is omitted from some rows. Given values are once, few, many or a class for expanded clones.

size | D | J | V | CDR3 | DNA
. | . | TRBJ1-2 | TRBV19 | CASSIGGNANYGYTF | TGTGCCAGTAGTATTGGTGGGAATGCCAACTATGGCTACACCTTC
once | . | TRBJ2-3 | TRBV11-1 | CASSLIGPSTQYF | TGTGCCAGCAGCTTGATAGGACCTAGTACGCAGTATTTT
. | . | TRBJ1-2 | TRBV30 | CAWSTGGGYTF | TGTGCCTGGAGTACTGGGGGAGGCTACACCTTC
. | TRBD1 | TRBJ1-5 | TRBV19 | CASREYTRTGSNQPQHF | TGTGCCAGTAGAGAGTATACAAGGACAGGGAGCAATCAGCCCCAGCATTTT
. | . | TRBJ2-1 | TRBV6-4 | CASSEGRAGEQFF | TGTGCCAGCAGTGAAGGACGAGCAGGTGAGCAGTTCTTC
. | . | TRBJ2-7 | TRBV19 | CASSPQEGMYEQYF | TGTGCCAGTAGTCCACAGGAAGGGATGTACGAGCAGTACTTC
. | . | TRBJ1-1 | TRBV6-5 | CASSYSQALQEAFF | TGTGCCAGCAGTTACAGTCAGGCCTTGCAGGAAGCTTTCTTT
. | . | TRBJ2-6 | TRBV3-1/TRBV3-2 | CASSLGAAGPGANVLTF | TGTGCCAGCAGCCTAGGGGCGGCGGGCCCTGGGGCCAACGTCCTGACTTTC
. | . | TRBJ2-3 | TRBV28 | CASSLSEGQADTQYF | TGTGCCAGCAGTTTATCCGAAGGACAAGCAGATACGCAGTATTTT
. | . | TRBJ1-1 | TRBV7-9 | CASSLVVVLDTEAFF | TGTGCCAGCAGCTTAGTAGTGGTTCTGGACACTGAAGCTTTCTTT